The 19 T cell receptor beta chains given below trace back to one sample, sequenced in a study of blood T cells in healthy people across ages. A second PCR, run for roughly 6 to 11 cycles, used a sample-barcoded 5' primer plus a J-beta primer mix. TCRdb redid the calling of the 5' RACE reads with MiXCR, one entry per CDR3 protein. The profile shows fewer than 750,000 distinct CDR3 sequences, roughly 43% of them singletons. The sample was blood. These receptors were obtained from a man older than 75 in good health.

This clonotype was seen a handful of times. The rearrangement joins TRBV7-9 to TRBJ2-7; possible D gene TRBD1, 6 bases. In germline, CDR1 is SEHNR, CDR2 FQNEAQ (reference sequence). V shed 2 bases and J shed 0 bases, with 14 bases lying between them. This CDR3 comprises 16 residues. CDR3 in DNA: TGTGCCAGCAGCTTATCCCGGGACACTCTCTCCTACGAGCAGTACTTC. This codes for CASSLSRDTLSYEQYF.

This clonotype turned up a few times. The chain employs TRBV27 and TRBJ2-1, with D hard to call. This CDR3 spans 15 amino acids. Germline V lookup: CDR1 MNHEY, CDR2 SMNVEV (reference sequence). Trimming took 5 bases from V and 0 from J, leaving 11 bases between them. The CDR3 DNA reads TGTGCCAGCAGTCCATTTGCCGACTCCTACAATGAGCAGTTCTTC. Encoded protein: CASSPFADSYNEQFF.

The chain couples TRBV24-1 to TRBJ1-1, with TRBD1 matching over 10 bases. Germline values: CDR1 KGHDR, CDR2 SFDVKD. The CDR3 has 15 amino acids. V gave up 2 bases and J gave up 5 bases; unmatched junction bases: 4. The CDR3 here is CATSDYGTGETEAFF. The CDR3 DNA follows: TGTGCCACCAGTGATTATGGGACAGGGGAAACTGAAGCTTTCTTT.

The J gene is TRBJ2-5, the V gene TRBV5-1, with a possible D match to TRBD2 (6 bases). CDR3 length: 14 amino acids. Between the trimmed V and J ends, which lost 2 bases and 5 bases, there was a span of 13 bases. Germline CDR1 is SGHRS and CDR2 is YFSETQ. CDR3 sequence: CASSFSGGVETQYF. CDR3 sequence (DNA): TGCGCCAGCAGCTTTTCCGGGGGTGTGGAGACCCAGTACTTC.

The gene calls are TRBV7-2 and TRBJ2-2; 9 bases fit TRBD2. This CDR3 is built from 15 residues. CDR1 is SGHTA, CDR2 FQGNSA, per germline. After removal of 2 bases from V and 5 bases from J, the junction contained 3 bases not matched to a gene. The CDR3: CASSLSLAGTGELFF. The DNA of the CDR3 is TGTGCCAGCAGCTTAAGCCTAGCGGGGACCGGGGAGCTGTTTTTT. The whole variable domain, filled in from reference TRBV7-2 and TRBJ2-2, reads GAGVSQSPSNKVTEKGKDVELRCDPISGHTALYWYRQSLGQGLEFLIYFQGNSAPDKSGLPSDRFSAERTGGSVSTLTIQRTQQEDSAVYLCASSLSLAGTGELFFGEGSRLTVL.

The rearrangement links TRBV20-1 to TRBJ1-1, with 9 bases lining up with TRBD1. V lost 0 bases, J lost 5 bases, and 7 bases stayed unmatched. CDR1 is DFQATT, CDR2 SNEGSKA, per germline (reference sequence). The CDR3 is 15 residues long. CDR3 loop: CSAREGQGLRTEAFF. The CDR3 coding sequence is TGCAGTGCTAGAGAGGGACAGGGATTGAGGACTGAAGCTTTCTTT.

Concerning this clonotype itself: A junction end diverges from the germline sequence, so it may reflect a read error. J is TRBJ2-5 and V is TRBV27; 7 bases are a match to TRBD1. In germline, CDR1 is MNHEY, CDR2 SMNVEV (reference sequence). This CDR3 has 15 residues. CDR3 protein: CASSLRDRSQEAQYF. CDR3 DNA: TGTGCCAGCAGTTTAAGGGACAGAAGTCAAGAGGCCCAGTACTTC.

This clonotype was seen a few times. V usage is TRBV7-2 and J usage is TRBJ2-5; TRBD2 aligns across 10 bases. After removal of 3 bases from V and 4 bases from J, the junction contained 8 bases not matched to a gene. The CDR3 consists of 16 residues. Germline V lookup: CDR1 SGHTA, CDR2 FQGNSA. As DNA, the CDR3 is TGTGCCAGCAGCTTCAAGCGGGGGGGTTCGGGAGAGACCCAGTACTTC. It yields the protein CASSFKRGGSGETQYF.

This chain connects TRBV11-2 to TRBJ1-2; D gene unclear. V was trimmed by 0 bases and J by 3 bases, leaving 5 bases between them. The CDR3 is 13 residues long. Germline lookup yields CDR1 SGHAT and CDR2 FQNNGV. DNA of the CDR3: TGTGCCAGCAGCTTAGAGTTGGACTATGGCTACACCTTC. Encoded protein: CASSLELDYGYTF. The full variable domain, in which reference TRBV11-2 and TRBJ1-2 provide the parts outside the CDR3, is EAGVAQSPRYKIIEKRQSVAFWCNPISGHATLYWYQQILGQGPKLLIQFQNNGVVDDSQLPKDRFSAERLKGVDSTLKIQPAKLEDSAVYLCASSLELDYGYTFGSGTRLTVV.

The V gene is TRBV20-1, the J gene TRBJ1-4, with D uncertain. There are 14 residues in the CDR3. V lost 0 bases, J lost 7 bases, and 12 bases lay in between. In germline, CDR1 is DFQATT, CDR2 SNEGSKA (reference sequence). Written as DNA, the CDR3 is TGCAGTGCTAGAGATGGCCCAGCCGGTGAAAAACTGTTTTTT. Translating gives CSARDGPAGEKLFF.

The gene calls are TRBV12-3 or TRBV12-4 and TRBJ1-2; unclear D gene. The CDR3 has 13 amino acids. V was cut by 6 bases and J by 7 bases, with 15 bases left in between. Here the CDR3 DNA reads TGTGCCAGCAGCCCTGACGGGAACCGTGGCTACACCTTC. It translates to CASSPDGNRGYTF.

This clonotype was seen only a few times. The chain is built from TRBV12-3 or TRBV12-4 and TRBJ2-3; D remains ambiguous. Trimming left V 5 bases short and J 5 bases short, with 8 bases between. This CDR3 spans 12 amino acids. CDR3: CASSPTLDTQYF. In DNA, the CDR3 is TGTGCCAGCAGTCCCACGTTAGATACGCAGTATTTT.

The CDR3, as DNA: TGTGCCAGCAGCCTCAGTGGACTAGCGGTGGATACGCAGTATTTT. Translated: CASSLSGLAVDTQYF. The chain links TRBV7-3 to TRBJ2-3; TRBD2 matches 10 bases. The ends lost 5 bases at V and 6 bases at J; junction bases unmatched: 8. This CDR3 is 15 amino acids long. The V gene's germline CDR1 is SGHTA and CDR2 FQGTGA.

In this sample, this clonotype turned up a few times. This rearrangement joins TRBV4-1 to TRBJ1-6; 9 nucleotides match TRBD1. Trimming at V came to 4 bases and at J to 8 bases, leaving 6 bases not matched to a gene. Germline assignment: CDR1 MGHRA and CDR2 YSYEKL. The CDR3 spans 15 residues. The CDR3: CASSLTGQGYSPLHF. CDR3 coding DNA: TGCGCCAGCAGCCTGACGGGACAGGGTTATTCACCCCTCCACTTT.

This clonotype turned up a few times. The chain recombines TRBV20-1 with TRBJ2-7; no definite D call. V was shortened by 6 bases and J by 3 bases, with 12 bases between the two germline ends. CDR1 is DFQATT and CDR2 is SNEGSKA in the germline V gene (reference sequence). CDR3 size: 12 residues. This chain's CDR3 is CSATGSGYEQYF. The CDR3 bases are TGCAGTGCCACCGGGTCAGGCTACGAGCAGTACTTC.

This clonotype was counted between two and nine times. Here the CDR3 DNA reads TGTGCCAGCAGCCACAGAGGGAGGGCCTCAGATACGCAGTATTTT. This gives the protein CASSHRGRASDTQYF. V and J are TRBV9 and TRBJ2-3, with TRBD2 matching 7 bases. This CDR3 region has 15 residues. Germline CDR1 and CDR2: SGDLS and YYNGEE. After removal of 4 bases from V and 4 bases from J, the junction contained 9 bases not matched to a gene.

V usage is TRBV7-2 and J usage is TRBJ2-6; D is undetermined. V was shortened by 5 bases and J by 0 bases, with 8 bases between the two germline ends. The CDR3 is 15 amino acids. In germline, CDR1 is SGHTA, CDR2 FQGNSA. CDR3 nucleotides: TGTGCCAGCAGCGGACGGACCTCTGGGGCCAACGTCCTGACTTTC. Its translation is CASSGRTSGANVLTF.

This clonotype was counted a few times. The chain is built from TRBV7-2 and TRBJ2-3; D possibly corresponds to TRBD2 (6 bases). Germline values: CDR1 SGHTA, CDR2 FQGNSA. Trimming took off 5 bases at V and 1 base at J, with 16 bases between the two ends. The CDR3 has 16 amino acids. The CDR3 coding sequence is TGTGCCAGCAGCCCGCTTCTGGCTAGCGGCACAGATACGCAGTATTTT. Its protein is CASSPLLASGTDTQYF.

The chain's CDR3 is CTVVASEKLFF. DNA for the CDR3: TGCACCGTAGTGGCAAGTGAAAAACTGTTTTTT. V is TRBV29-1 and J is TRBJ1-4; D call uncertain. CDR3 length: 11 residues. Germline V gives CDR1 SQVTM, CDR2 ANQGSEA.